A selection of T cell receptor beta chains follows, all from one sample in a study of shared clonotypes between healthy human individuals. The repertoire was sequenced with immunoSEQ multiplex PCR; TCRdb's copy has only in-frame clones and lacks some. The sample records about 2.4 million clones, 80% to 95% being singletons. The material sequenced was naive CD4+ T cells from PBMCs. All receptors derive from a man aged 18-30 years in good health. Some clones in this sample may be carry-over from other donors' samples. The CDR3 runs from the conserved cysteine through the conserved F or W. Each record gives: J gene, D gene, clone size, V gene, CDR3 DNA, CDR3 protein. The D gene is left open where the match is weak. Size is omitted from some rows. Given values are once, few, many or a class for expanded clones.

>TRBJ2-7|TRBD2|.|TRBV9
TGTGCCAGCAGCGTAGCTGGTAGCGGGAGGATCAACGAGCAGTACTTC
CASSVAGSGRINEQYF
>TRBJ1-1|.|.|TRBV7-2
TGTGCCAGCAGCTTAGGAATGAACACTGAAGCTTTCTTT
CASSLGMNTEAFF
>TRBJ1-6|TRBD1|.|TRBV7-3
TGTGCCAGCAGTTACCGGGACAGGGGATCCGGTTCACCCCTCCACTTT
CASSYRDRGSGSPLHF
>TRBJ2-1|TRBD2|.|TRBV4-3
TGCGCCAGCAGCCAAGAGATGGGACTAGCGGTATCCTACAATGAGCAGTTCTTC
CASSQEMGLAVSYNEQFF
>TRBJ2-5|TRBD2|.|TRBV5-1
TGCGCCAGCAGCCTTGGACTAGCGGGAGGGCGGGCGGAGACCCAGTACTTC
CASSLGLAGGRAETQYF
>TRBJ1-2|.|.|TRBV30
TGTGCCTTGGACTTCTCTAAGGATGGCTACACCTTC
CALDFSKDGYTF
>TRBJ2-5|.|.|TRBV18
TGTGCCAGCGCCGGGACTGGGGAGACCCAGTACTTC
CASAGTGETQYF
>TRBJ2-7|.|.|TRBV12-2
TGTGCAAGTCGCTTTAGGGGCGACGAGCAGTACTTC
CASRFRGDEQYF
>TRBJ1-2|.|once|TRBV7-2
TGTGCCAGTAGTAACGGGGCTTACTATGGCTACACCTTC
CASSNGAYYGYTF
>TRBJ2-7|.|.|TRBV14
TGTGCCAGCAGCCAACCAGGACACTACGAGCAGTACTTC
CASSQPGHYEQYF
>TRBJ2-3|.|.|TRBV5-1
TGCGCCAGCAGCCCCCCCCCGGTCGCCAGCACAGATACGCAGTATTTT
CASSPPPVASTDTQYF
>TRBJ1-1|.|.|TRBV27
TGTGCCAGCAGTCCAGGCCGGCCGAACACTGAAGCTTTCTTT
CASSPGRPNTEAFF
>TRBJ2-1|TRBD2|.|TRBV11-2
TGTGCCAGCAGCTTCGGCGGGAGGGTCGGCAATGAGCAGTTCTTC
CASSFGGRVGNEQFF
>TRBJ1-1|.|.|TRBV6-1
TGTGCCAGCAGTGAAGCGGATTTCTTAGCGGCTTTCTTT
CASSEADFLAAFF
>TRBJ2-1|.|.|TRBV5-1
TGCGCCAGCAGCTTGGCCCCTGGGCAGGGGGGAAACTACAATGAGCAGTTCTTC
CASSLAPGQGGNYNEQFF
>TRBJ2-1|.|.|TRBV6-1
TGTGCCAGCGGGGGGGGCGGCTCCTACAATGAGCAGTTCTTC
CASGGGGSYNEQFF
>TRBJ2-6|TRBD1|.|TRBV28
TGTGCCAGCAGTTTAGTCACAGGGGGTTCTGGGGCCAACGTCCTGACTTTC
CASSLVTGGSGANVLTF
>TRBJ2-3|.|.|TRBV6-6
TGTGCCAGCACCTGGCCTCGGGCAGATACGCAGTATTTT
CASTWPRADTQYF
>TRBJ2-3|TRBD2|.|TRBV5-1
TGCGCCAGCAGCCCGGGGACTAGCGGGAACACAGATACGCAGTATTTT
CASSPGTSGNTDTQYF
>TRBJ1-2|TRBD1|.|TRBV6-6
TGTGCCAGCAGTCGGACAGGGGGTGGCTACACCTTC
CASSRTGGGYTF
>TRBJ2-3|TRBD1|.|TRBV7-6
TGTGCCAGCAGCTTGAGAATCCGGGACAGGGGCACAGATACGCAGTATTTT
CASSLRIRDRGTDTQYF
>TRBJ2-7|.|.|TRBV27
TGTGCCAGCACCCAAAACTACGAGCAGTACTTC
CASTQNYEQYF
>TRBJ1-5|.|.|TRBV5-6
TGTGCCAGCAGCCAACGTGGTAGCAATCAGCCCCAGCATTTT
CASSQRGSNQPQHF
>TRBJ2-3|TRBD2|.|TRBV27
TGTGCCAGCAGTTTGAAGCGGGGGCCAGATACGCAGTATTTT
CASSLKRGPDTQYF
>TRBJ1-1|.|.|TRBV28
TGTGCCAGCAGTTTAGGGGGCGCTATAGGGGACACTGAAGCTTTCTTT
CASSLGGAIGDTEAFF
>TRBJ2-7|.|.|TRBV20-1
TGCAGTGCTCCTGAGGGGACCGGGCGGTACTTC
CSAPEGTGRYF
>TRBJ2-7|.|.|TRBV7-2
TGTGCCAGCAGCTTAATCGGGGCCGAGCAGTACTTC
CASSLIGAEQYF